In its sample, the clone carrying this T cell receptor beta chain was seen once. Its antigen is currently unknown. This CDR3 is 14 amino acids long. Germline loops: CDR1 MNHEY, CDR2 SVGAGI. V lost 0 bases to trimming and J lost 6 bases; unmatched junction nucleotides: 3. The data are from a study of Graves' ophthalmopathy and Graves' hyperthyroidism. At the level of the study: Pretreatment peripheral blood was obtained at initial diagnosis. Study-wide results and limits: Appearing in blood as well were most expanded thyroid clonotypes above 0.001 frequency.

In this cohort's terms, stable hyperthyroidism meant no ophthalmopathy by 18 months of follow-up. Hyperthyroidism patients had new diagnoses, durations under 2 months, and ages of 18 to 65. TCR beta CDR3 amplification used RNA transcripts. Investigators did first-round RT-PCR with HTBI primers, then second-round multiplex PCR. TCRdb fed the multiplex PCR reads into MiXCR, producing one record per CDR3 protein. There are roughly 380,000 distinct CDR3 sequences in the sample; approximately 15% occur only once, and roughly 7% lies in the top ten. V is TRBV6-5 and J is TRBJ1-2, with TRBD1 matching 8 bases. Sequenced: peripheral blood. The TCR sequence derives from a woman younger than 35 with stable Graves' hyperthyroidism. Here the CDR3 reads CASSYSRTGHGYTF. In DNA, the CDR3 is TGTGCCAGCAGTTACTCCCGGACAGGGCATGGCTACACCTTC.